One and the same sample provided the 12 T cell receptor beta chains below, sequenced in a study of shared clonotypes between healthy human individuals. The repertoire was sequenced with immunoSEQ multiplex PCR; TCRdb's copy has only in-frame clones and lacks some. Of about 490,000 clones in the sample, roughly four fifths were seen once. Sequenced input: PBMCs. The receptors come from a woman aged 40 to 55 in good health. Some clones in this sample may be carry-over from other donors' samples.

V is TRBV5-6 and J is TRBJ2-1; D ambiguous. The germline CDR1 and CDR2 sequences are SGHDT and YYEEEE. The germline V and J ends were trimmed by 4 bases and 9 bases, with 11 bases remaining between them. This CDR3 is 12 amino acids long. CDR3 amino acids: CASSTPVGEQFF. CDR3 sequence (DNA): TGTGCCAGCAGCACCCCTGTGGGTGAGCAGTTCTTC.

Concerning this clone: With a far larger clone one base away, a read error is the likely cause. Different DNA sequences within this sample yield the same CDR3. The CDR3 DNA reads TGCGCTAGCAGGGTGAATGGCGGGGAGCTGTTTTTT. Translating it yields CASRVNGGELFF. The V and J genes are TRBV5-1 and TRBJ2-2, with D possibly matching TRBD1 (5 bases). The CDR3 extends over 12 amino acids. Germline V gene lookup returns CDR1 SGHRS and CDR2 YFSETQ. The full variable domain, with the rest looked up from reference TRBV5-1 and TRBJ2-2, is KAGVTQTPRYLIKTRGQQVTLSCSPISGHRSVSWYQQTPGQGLQFLFEYFSETQRNKGNFPGRFSGRQFSNSRSEMNVSTLELGDSALYLCASRVNGGELFFGEGSRLTVL.

This sequence joins TRBV18 and TRBJ2-7, with D possibly matching TRBD1 (6 bases). V lost 4 bases to trimming and J lost 7 bases, with 26 bases between them. CDR3 length equals 17 residues. The germline V gene has CDR1 KGHSH and CDR2 LQKENI. The CDR3 region is CASSRVTQGSAAFEQYF. The CDR3 bases are TGTGCCAGCTCACGGGTGACTCAGGGGTCCGCTGCGTTTGAGCAGTACTTC.

The CDR3 nucleotides are TGTGCCAGCAGCTTGGATTCAACGGAAAGTGAGCAGTTCTTC. Amino acids: CASSLDSTESEQFF. The chain couples TRBV5-6 to TRBJ2-1; no definite D call. Germline V CDR1 and CDR2: SGHDT, YYEEEE. The ends were cut back, 0 bases at V and 9 bases at J, with 13 bases in the middle. This CDR3 is built from 14 residues.

This chain links TRBV6-1 with TRBJ2-2; no definite D call. Germline CDR1 is MNHNS and CDR2 is SASEGT. V was cut by 3 bases and J by 7 bases, with 9 bases left in between. This CDR3 spans 13 amino acids. CDR3 nucleotide sequence: TGTGCCAGCAGTGAGAACCGGGTCGGGGAGCTGTTTTTT. Translating gives CASSENRVGELFF.

The genes are TRBV19 and TRBJ1-5; 9 bases are shared with TRBD1. CDR1 is LNHDA, CDR2 SQIVND, per germline (reference sequence). The V segment lost 4 bases and the J segment 2 bases; nucleotides outside the gene matches: 6. CDR3 length equals 16 residues. The CDR3 DNA follows: TGTGCCAGTAGTACTCAACAGGGGGCGGGCAATCAGCCCCAGCATTTT. Translating gives CASSTQQGAGNQPQHF.

This clone was detected only once. The rearrangement links TRBV19 to TRBJ1-1, with D perhaps matching TRBD1 (6 bases). The CDR3 has 12 residues. Germline CDR1 LNHDA, CDR2 SQIVND (reference sequence). Trimming removed 6 bases from V and 4 bases from J, with 9 bases in between. The CDR3 spells CASRDSGTEAFF. CDR3 coding DNA: TGTGCCAGTAGGGACAGTGGCACTGAAGCTTTCTTT.

This clone was seen once. The chain links TRBV5-4 to TRBJ2-1; D is tentatively TRBD1 or TRBD2 (6 bases each). This CDR3 spans 14 amino acids. Germline-derived CDR1 and CDR2 are SGHNT and YYREEE (reference sequence). V dropped 4 bases and J dropped 9 bases, with 17 bases sitting between them. In DNA form, the CDR3 reads TGTGCCAGCAGCCCCTGGGACTCCAGGGGTGAGCAGTTCTTC. The encoded protein is CASSPWDSRGEQFF.

V gene TRBV28 combines with J gene TRBJ2-1; D is perhaps TRBD1 (6 bases). Trimming cost V 4 bases and J 15 bases, with 13 bases left between them. This CDR3 spans 11 amino acids. CDR1 MDHEN and CDR2 SYDVKM come from the germline V gene. CDR3 protein: CASSSPRGRFF. In DNA form, the CDR3 reads TGTGCCAGCAGTTCCCCCAGGGGCCGGTTCTTC.

V and J are TRBV7-9 and TRBJ2-7, with D unresolved. Germline V lookup: CDR1 SEHNR, CDR2 FQNEAQ (reference sequence). Trimming pared 4 bases from V and 4 bases from J, leaving 5 bases between. The CDR3 is 11 amino acids. The CDR3, as DNA: TGTGCCAGCAGCTCTCAGTACGAGCAGTACTTC. Translation gives CASSSQYEQYF.

The V and J genes are TRBV5-6 and TRBJ1-5; D unclear. The CDR3 extends over 17 amino acids. Trimming shortened V by 2 bases and J by 0 bases, and 15 bases separated the two germline ends. Germline V gene lookup returns CDR1 SGHDT and CDR2 YYEEEE. CDR3 in amino acids: CASSFGPLTTSNQPQHF. CDR3 nucleotides: TGTGCCAGCAGCTTCGGGCCCCTGACAACTAGCAATCAGCCCCAGCATTTT.

Comment on this clone: Other nucleotide sequences in the sample specify the same CDR3. This rearrangement joins TRBV6-1 to TRBJ2-7; either TRBD1 or TRBD2 may supply D (5 bases each). This CDR3 comprises 11 residues. CDR1 and CDR2 from the germline V gene are MNHNS and SASEGT. Trimming shortened V by 6 bases and J by 6 bases, and 9 bases separated the two germline ends. CDR3 sequence reads: CASRRGSEQYF. The CDR3 bases are TGTGCCAGCAGGAGGGGAAGCGAGCAGTACTTC.